This T cell receptor (beta chain) emerged from a study of CD8 T cells in Susac syndrome. Study as a whole: At the time of blood draw, patients with Susac syndrome were therapy-naive, receiving corticosteroids, or receiving intravenous immunoglobulin alone.

Trimming left V 6 bases short and J 2 bases short, with 17 bases between. Germline lookup yields CDR1 SNHLY and CDR2 FYNNEI. This CDR3 comprises 15 residues. The sequenced target, TCR beta, came from blood CD8+ and CD4+ T cells. Random hexamers were used to reverse transcribe roughly 0.5 to 1 ug of RNA. The immunoSEQ assay covered 54 Vbeta and 13 Jbeta segments for CDR3. Using its own MiXCR run on the immunoSEQ multiplex PCR reads, TCRdb lists one record per CDR3 protein. The table lists about 120,000 distinct CDR3 sequences, about 93% of them singletons. The origin of this receptor is a human donor with Susac syndrome. V usage is TRBV2 and J usage is TRBJ2-7, with D tentatively TRBD1 (5 bases). Sequencing was performed on CD8+ T cells from PBMCs. CDR3: CASSLTGQGAYEQYF. CDR3 DNA: TGTGCCAGCAGCCTAACCGGACAAGGTGCCTACGAGCAGTACTTC.